This T cell receptor (beta chain) comes out of a study of shared clonotypes between healthy human individuals. Only in-frame clones appear in the TCRdb table, and some are missing; sequencing was by immunoSEQ multiplex PCR. The sample records 640,000 or so clones, 72% being singletons. V was cut by 3 bases and J by 4 bases, with 6 bases left in between. The CDR3 spans 12 residues. Germline-derived CDR1 and CDR2 are MDHEN and SYDVKM. Details on this clone: Other DNA sequences in the sample encode the same CDR3.

This clonotype was obtained from a woman aged 25-40 years in good health. Sequenced material: memory CD4+ T cells sorted from blood. Subset in this sample: CD45RA-negative fraction. V usage is TRBV28 and J usage is TRBJ1-1; D unresolved. This CDR3 is CASSFSLTEAFF. CDR3 DNA: TGTGCCAGCAGTTTTTCCCTCACTGAAGCTTTCTTT. Full variable domain (rest looked up from reference TRBV28 and TRBJ1-1): DVKVTQSSRYLVKRTGEKVFLECVQDMDHENMFWYRQDPGLGLRLIYFSYDVKMKEKGDIPEGYSVSREKKERFSLILESASTNQTSMYLCASSFSLTEAFFGQGTRLTVV.